These 24 T cell receptor beta chains came from one sample sequenced in a study of response to subunit inactivated influenza vaccine. TCRdb re-analysed the RT-PCR reads in MiXCR, keeping a single row per CDR3 protein. The sample shows around 490,000 distinct CDR3 sequences, 7.6% of them seen only once. The starting material was PBMCs from blood, obtained around 25 months after vaccination. The receptors were sampled from a man aged 50 to 75 who received an inactivated influenza vaccine.

The sample holds many counts of this clonotype. The chain is built from TRBV7-2 and TRBJ2-7; the D gene is possibly TRBD1 (5 bases). This CDR3 has 14 amino acids. The germline V and J ends were trimmed by 3 bases and 6 bases, with 15 bases remaining between them. CDR1 and CDR2 from the germline V gene are SGHTA and FQGNSA. CDR3 nucleotide sequence: TGTGCCAGCAGCTTTACGGACACTACCGGCGAGCAGTACTTC. Translated: CASSFTDTTGEQYF.

This rearrangement joins TRBV4-3 to TRBJ2-1; 10 nucleotides line up with TRBD2. The CDR3 runs 14 residues. Germline V gene sequence: CDR1 LGHNA, CDR2 YSLEER. V shed 2 bases, J shed 5 bases, and the junction held 0 bases outside the gene matches. The CDR3 bases are TGCGCCAGCAGCCAACTAGCGGGGGACAATGAGCAGTTCTTC. Its protein product is CASSQLAGDNEQFF.

The genes are TRBV7-6 and TRBJ2-5; 13 bases are shared with TRBD2. The CDR3 runs to 16 residues. Losses at the gene ends were 4 bases for V and 5 bases for J; bases not matched to a gene: 7. Germline V gene sequence: CDR1 SGHVS, CDR2 FNYEAQ. CDR3 bases: TGTGCCAGCAGCTCGGGACTAGCGGGGAATCGGGAGACCCAGTACTTC. Its translation is CASSSGLAGNRETQYF. The variable domain in full, completed from reference TRBV7-6 and TRBJ2-5, reads GAGVSQSPRYKVTKRGQDVALRCDPISGHVSLYWYRQALGQGPEFLTYFNYEAQQDKSGLPNDRFSAERPEGSISTLTIQRTEQRDSAMYRCASSSGLAGNRETQYFGPGTRLLVL.

The rearrangement links TRBV20-1 to TRBJ2-7; TRBD1 agrees at 10 bases. The CDR3 totals 13 residues. With V trimmed by 4 bases and J by 7 bases, 7 bases remained unmatched. In germline, CDR1 is DFQATT, CDR2 SNEGSKA (reference sequence). This CDR3 is CSAIRGGQGEQYF. CDR3 sequence (DNA): TGCAGTGCTATCAGGGGGGGACAGGGGGAGCAGTACTTC.

This clonotype turned up a few times. The rearrangement joins TRBV4-2 to TRBJ2-5, with D tentatively TRBD1 or TRBD2 (5 bases each). V was trimmed by 3 bases and J by 4 bases, leaving 12 bases between them. CDR1 and CDR2 from the germline V gene are LGHNA and YNFKEQ. This CDR3 spans 14 amino acids. The CDR3 DNA is TGTGCCAGCAGCCACCCCTGGGACCGAGAGACCCAGTACTTC. Its translation: CASSHPWDRETQYF.

This clonotype has more than one count but fewer than ten. The chain combines TRBV7-9 with TRBJ1-2; D is unresolved. CDR1 and CDR2 from the germline V gene are SEHNR and FQNEAQ (reference sequence). The CDR3 extends over 13 amino acids. The V and J ends lost 4 bases and 8 bases respectively, with 14 bases between them. The CDR3 protein is CASSWESWEGYTF. The CDR3 DNA reads as TGTGCCAGCAGCTGGGAGAGCTGGGAAGGCTACACCTTC.

This clonotype was recorded at least ten times. The chain carries TRBV7-2 and TRBJ1-2, with TRBD1 identical over 10 bases. Per germline, CDR1 SGHTA and CDR2 FQGNSA. The CDR3 extends over 15 amino acids. With 5 bases clipped from V and 8 bases from J, the junction kept 11 bases outside the gene matches. The CDR3, as DNA: TGTGCCAGCAGCCTTATCCCGACAGGGGGCGACGGCTACACCTTC. This codes for CASSLIPTGGDGYTF. The complete variable domain, with remaining parts taken from reference TRBV7-2 and TRBJ1-2, reads GAGVSQSPSNKVTEKGKDVELRCDPISGHTALYWYRQSLGQGLEFLIYFQGNSAPDKSGLPSDRFSAERTGGSVSTLTIQRTQQEDSAVYLCASSLIPTGGDGYTFGSGTRLTVV.

There are many counts of this clonotype. One end of the junction varies from germline; a read error may be responsible. V and J are TRBV27 and TRBJ2-7; a weak D match, TRBD1 (6 bases). Germline lookup yields CDR1 MNHEY and CDR2 SMNVEV (reference sequence). This CDR3 region has 14 residues. CDR3 nucleotide sequence: TGTGCCAGCAGTTTATCGTCCGGGGTAGGGACAAGGGACTTC. This codes for CASSLSSGVGTRDF.

This chain connects TRBV12-3 or TRBV12-4 to TRBJ2-7; TRBD2 matches 7 bases. The V and J ends lost 2 bases and 3 bases, in that order; junction bases with no gene match: 7. The CDR3 is 15 residues long. Here the CDR3 DNA reads TGTGCCAGCAGTTTACAGGCGGGGGAATTCTACGAGCAGTACTTC. The encoded protein is CASSLQAGEFYEQYF.

J is TRBJ2-3 and V is TRBV20-1; 7 bases map to TRBD1. Germline V gene sequence: CDR1 DFQATT, CDR2 SNEGSKA (reference sequence). With V trimmed by 4 bases and J by 3 bases, 1 base remained unmatched. CDR3 length: 12 amino acids. CDR3 sequence: CSAMTGTDTQYF. In DNA, the CDR3 is TGCAGTGCTATGACAGGGACAGATACGCAGTATTTT.

This chain joins TRBV6-2 or TRBV6-3 and TRBJ1-2; 10 nucleotides match TRBD1. Germline V CDR1 and CDR2: MNHEY, SVGEGT. The CDR3 spans 14 residues. V was pared by 6 bases and J by 5 bases, with 6 bases of the junction left unmatched. CDR3: CASRQTDRGYGYTF. CDR3 bases: TGTGCCAGCAGACAAACGGACAGGGGGTATGGCTACACCTTC.

The gene calls are TRBV11-2 and TRBJ2-1; 8 nucleotides line up with TRBD2. Trimming cost V 2 bases and J 0 bases; bases outside gene matches: 6. The CDR3 is 17 amino acids. Germline V gene data show CDR1 as SGHAT and CDR2 as FQNNGV. CDR3: CASSLRAGVHSYNEQFF. The CDR3 DNA reads as TGTGCCAGCAGCTTACGAGCGGGGGTCCACTCCTACAATGAGCAGTTCTTC.

The sample holds a few counts of this clonotype. The CDR3 nucleotides read TGTGCCAGCAGCTTATTGGGCCGGCAGAGTAACTATGGCTACACCTTC. Its protein is CASSLLGRQSNYGYTF. The rearrangement joins TRBV7-2 to TRBJ1-2, with no clear D. The V end lost 2 bases, the J end lost 1 base, and 14 bases lay between the germline ends. Germline CDR1 SGHTA, CDR2 FQGNSA. The CDR3 covers 16 residues.

This clonotype was recorded at least ten times. The chain combines TRBV7-2 with TRBJ1-3, with TRBD1 matching over 8 bases. Germline V gives CDR1 SGHTA, CDR2 FQGNSA. J was trimmed by 4 bases and V by 0 bases; bases with no gene match: 5. This CDR3 has 16 residues. CDR3 in DNA: TGTGCCAGCAGCTTAGCTGTCAGGGGGCACGGAAACACCATATATTTT. It yields the protein CASSLAVRGHGNTIYF.

Only a few counts were recorded for this clonotype. The V gene is TRBV12-3 or TRBV12-4, the J gene TRBJ1-2; D is undetermined. This CDR3 spans 13 amino acids. V dropped 2 bases and J dropped 6 bases, with 10 bases sitting between them. CDR3 loop: CASSLSGENGYTF. Written as DNA, the CDR3 is TGTGCCAGCAGTTTAAGTGGGGAGAATGGCTACACCTTC.

This clonotype has a handful of counts. The chain is built from TRBV20-1 and TRBJ2-1; 12 bases match TRBD1. J lost 10 bases, V lost 3 bases, and 7 bases had no gene match. Per the germline V gene, CDR1 is DFQATT and CDR2 is SNEGSKA (reference sequence). This CDR3 has 14 residues. The CDR3 sequence: CSARGQGAFGEQFF. CDR3 sequence (DNA): TGCAGTGCTAGGGGACAGGGGGCGTTTGGAGAGCAGTTCTTC.

This clonotype was counted at least ten times. The V and J genes are TRBV5-1 and TRBJ2-3; D call uncertain. There are 14 residues in the CDR3. Trimming pared 0 bases from V and 3 bases from J, leaving 8 bases between. Germline CDR1 SGHRS, CDR2 YFSETQ. CDR3 bases: TGCGCCAGCAGCTTGGCCCAGGCAACAGATACGCAGTATTTT. Protein sequence: CASSLAQATDTQYF. Using reference TRBV5-1 and TRBJ2-3 for the parts outside the CDR3, the full variable domain is KAGVTQTPRYLIKTRGQQVTLSCSPISGHRSVSWYQQTPGQGLQFLFEYFSETQRNKGNFPGRFSGRQFSNSRSEMNVSTLELGDSALYLCASSLAQATDTQYFGPGTRLTVL.

This clonotype showed up just a few times. V gene TRBV6-5 combines with J gene TRBJ2-2, with TRBD1 identical over 11 bases. Germline CDR1 and CDR2: MNHEY and SVGAGI. The CDR3 loop spans 17 amino acids. Trimming cost V 0 bases and J 5 bases; bases outside gene matches: 5. This CDR3 reads CASSYSRTGGYTGELFF. The CDR3 region has the DNA TGTGCCAGCAGTTACTCAAGGACAGGGGGCTATACCGGGGAGCTGTTTTTT.

V is TRBV27 and J is TRBJ2-1, with 7 bases lining up with TRBD1. J gave up 6 bases and V 4 bases, and 9 bases lay outside the gene matches. Looked up from germline, CDR1 is MNHEY and CDR2 is SMNVEV (reference sequence). CDR3 length equals 15 residues. As DNA, the CDR3 is TGTGCCAGCAGTTCCACAGGGGCCCTGCTCAATGAGCAGTTCTTC. This encodes CASSSTGALLNEQFF.

CDR3 region: CATSDLSGTGGADTQYF. In DNA form, the CDR3 reads TGTGCCACCAGTGATCTATCCGGGACAGGGGGTGCAGATACGCAGTATTTT. V usage is TRBV24-1 and J usage is TRBJ2-3, with 11 bases matching TRBD1. CDR1 KGHDR and CDR2 SFDVKD come from the germline V gene. The CDR3 has 17 residues. V was clipped by 3 bases and J by 4 bases; unmatched bases: 8.

This clonotype came up a few times. The chain joins TRBV29-1 to TRBJ2-2; maybe TRBD1 (6 bases). V was pared by 6 bases and J by 6 bases, with 17 bases between. CDR1 is SQVTM and CDR2 is ANQGSEA in the germline V gene. The CDR3 length is 14 residues. This chain's CDR3 is CSVTTGIYAGELFF. DNA of the CDR3: TGCAGCGTGACGACAGGCATTTACGCCGGGGAGCTGTTTTTT.

The chain recombines TRBV11-2 with TRBJ2-3; D tentatively reads TRBD1 or TRBD2 (5 bases each). Trimming stripped 5 bases from V and 4 bases from J, with 22 bases between. Germline V gene lookup returns CDR1 SGHAT and CDR2 FQNNGV. CDR3 length: 17 residues. DNA for the CDR3: TGTGCCAGCAGCCCTCCTGCCGGTCCGGGGCAGGCAGATACGCAGTATTTT. Its translation is CASSPPAGPGQADTQYF. Full variable domain (remainder filled in from reference TRBV11-2 and TRBJ2-3): EAGVAQSPRYKIIEKRQSVAFWCNPISGHATLYWYQQILGQGPKLLIQFQNNGVVDDSQLPKDRFSAERLKGVDSTLKIQPAKLEDSAVYLCASSPPAGPGQADTQYFGPGTRLTVL.

This clonotype was recorded many times. The V call is TRBV3-1, the J call TRBJ2-3; D is unclear. Germline CDR1 and CDR2: LGHDT and YNNKEL (reference sequence). V was trimmed by 4 bases and J by 4 bases, leaving 9 bases between them. There are 13 residues in the CDR3. The CDR3 loop reads CASSRLGSDTQYF. The CDR3 DNA sequence: TGTGCCAGCAGCCGTTTAGGTTCAGATACGCAGTATTTT.

This clonotype was observed a handful of times. The chain recombines TRBV3-1 with TRBJ1-2; D is ambiguous. Germline V gene lookup returns CDR1 LGHDT and CDR2 YNNKEL (reference sequence). V lost 3 bases and J 3 bases, leaving 8 bases between the germline ends. The CDR3 covers 13 residues. The CDR3 DNA reads TGTGCCAGCAGCCATTTTCAGGACTATGGCTACACCTTC. Residues: CASSHFQDYGYTF.